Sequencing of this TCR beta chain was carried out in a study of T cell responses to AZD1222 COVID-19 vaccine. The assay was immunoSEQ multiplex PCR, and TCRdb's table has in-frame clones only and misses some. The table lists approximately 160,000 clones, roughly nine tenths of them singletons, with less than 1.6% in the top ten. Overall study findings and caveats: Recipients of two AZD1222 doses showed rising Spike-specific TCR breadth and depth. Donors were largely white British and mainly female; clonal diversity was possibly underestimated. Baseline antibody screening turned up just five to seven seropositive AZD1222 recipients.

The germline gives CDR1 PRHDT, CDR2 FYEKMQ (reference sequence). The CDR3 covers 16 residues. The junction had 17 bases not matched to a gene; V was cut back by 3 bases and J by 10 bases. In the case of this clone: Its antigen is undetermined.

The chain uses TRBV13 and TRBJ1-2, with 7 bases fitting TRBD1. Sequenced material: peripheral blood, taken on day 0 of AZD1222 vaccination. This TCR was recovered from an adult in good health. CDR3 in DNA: TGTGCCAGCAGCTTTTTTGCAGACAGGGAGTGGGACGACTACACCTTC. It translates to CASSFFADREWDDYTF.